Shown below are 3 T cell receptor beta chains from a single sample sequenced in a study of regulatory T cells in long-lasting Graves disease. According to the study, TCR beta libraries were built with iRepertoire HTBI primers and CDR3-region Arm-PCR. TCRdb re-derived calls from the multiplex PCR reads in MiXCR, one entry per CDR3 protein. This table has under 400,000 distinct CDR3 sequences, approximately 15% appearing once. Stated time point: newly diagnosed GD, antithyroid drugs for less than 3 months. PBMC-extracted RNA yielded the TCR library. The same data also contributed to another study, on T cells in Graves' hyperthyroidism and ophthalmopathy.

The starting material was peripheral blood mononuclear cells (PBMCs), obtained at new diagnosis, from a patient treated with antithyroid drugs. The receptors here all came from a man in his forties with Graves disease.

CDR3 sequence (DNA): TGTGCCAGCAGTTTACGGGGGGGGCTCTATGGCTACACCTTC. Its protein product is CASSLRGGLYGYTF. The gene calls are TRBV12-3 or TRBV12-4 and TRBJ1-2; D may be TRBD1 (6 bases). The ends were cut back, 2 bases at V and 4 bases at J, with 11 bases in the middle. This CDR3 spans 14 amino acids.

In regard to this clonotype: This may stem from a read error, because a much larger clone lies one nucleotide away. V and J are TRBV6-1 and TRBJ2-3, with 8 bases aligning to TRBD2. The CDR3 is made up of 19 amino acids. The germline V gene encodes CDR1 MNHNS and CDR2 SASEGT. After removal of 2 bases from V and 4 bases from J, the junction contained 17 bases not matched to a gene. The CDR3 DNA reads TGTGCCAGCAGTGAATTTGGTACTAGCGGCCCCCCTAGCGCAGATACGCAGTATTTT. It specifies CASSEFGTSGPPSADTQYF.

This chain uses TRBV14 with TRBJ2-1; D may be TRBD2 (5 bases). The CDR3 loop spans 14 amino acids. With 2 bases removed from V and 7 bases from J, the gap between germline ends came to 12 bases. Germline CDR1 is SGHDN and CDR2 is FVKESK. CDR3 loop: CASSQRGNSNEQFF. The DNA for the CDR3 is TGTGCCAGCAGCCAAAGAGGGAACTCAAATGAGCAGTTCTTC.